Listed here are 15 T cell receptor beta chains from one sample, sequenced in a study of CD8 T cells in Susac syndrome. Reverse transcription of roughly 0.5 to 1 ug RNA was performed with random hexamers. In TCRdb, the immunoSEQ multiplex PCR reads were re-called with MiXCR into one record per CDR3 protein. The table has around 130,000 distinct CDR3 sequences, nearly 95% seen once. What was sequenced was CD4+ T cells from PBMCs. These TCRs come from a human donor in good health.

This clonotype was seen only once. This rearrangement joins TRBV5-1 to TRBJ1-1; 11 nucleotides match TRBD1. Unmatched junction bases numbered 9, after V lost 2 bases and J lost 6 bases. This CDR3 is built from 16 residues. The germline gives CDR1 SGHRS, CDR2 YFSETQ. In nucleotides, the CDR3 is TGCGCCAGCAGCTTAAGTACGGGACAGGGGGGCTCTGAAGCTTTCTTT. This gives the protein CASSLSTGQGGSEAFF.

The chain is built from TRBV11-3 and TRBJ2-7; D is ambiguous. Looked up from germline, CDR1 is SGHNT and CDR2 is YENEEA. The V end was cut by 0 bases, the J end by 6 bases, with 9 bases between. The CDR3 spans 13 residues. In DNA, the CDR3 is TGTGCCAGCAGCTTAGATATAATGGGCGAGCAGTACTTC. Amino acids: CASSLDIMGEQYF.

The chain recombines TRBV7-6 with TRBJ1-2; the D is unclear. V shed 5 bases and J shed 8 bases, with 21 bases lying between them. This CDR3 spans 15 amino acids. Germline V CDR1 and CDR2: SGHVS, FNYEAQ. The chain's CDR3 is CASSPSSNPSRGYTF. In DNA, the CDR3 is TGTGCCAGCAGCCCCAGTTCGAACCCCTCGAGGGGCTACACCTTC.

V usage is TRBV28 and J usage is TRBJ2-3; D may match TRBD1 or TRBD2 (6 bases each). Germline CDR1 and CDR2: MDHEN and SYDVKM. The CDR3 runs to 15 residues. The V end was cut by 8 bases, the J end by 4 bases, with 19 bases between. CDR3 in DNA: TGTGCCAGCGGGACACAGGCGGAGGGCGCAGATACGCAGTATTTT. Amino acids: CASGTQAEGADTQYF.

The chain recombines TRBV6-7 with TRBJ2-2; TRBD1 aligns across 8 bases. TRBV6-7 belongs to the ORF category, with a function that is uncertain. After removal of 7 bases from V and 6 bases from J, the junction contained 13 bases not matched to a gene. This CDR3 is built from 16 residues. The CDR3 sequence: CASIDPGQAVPGELFF. The CDR3 coding sequence is TGTGCCAGCATCGACCCGGGACAGGCGGTTCCCGGGGAGCTGTTTTTT.

This clonotype was found once. The CDR3 DNA follows: TGTGCCAGCAGCATCCAACTAGCGGGGACCGGGGAGCTGTTTTTT. Its translation is CASSIQLAGTGELFF. This chain uses TRBV11-2 with TRBJ2-2, with 10 bases aligning to TRBD2. Germline V gene lookup returns CDR1 SGHAT and CDR2 FQNNGV. The J segment lost 5 bases and the V segment lost 5 bases, leaving 5 bases of the junction unmatched. The CDR3 has 15 amino acids.

The genes are TRBV3-1 and TRBJ2-3, with D possibly matching TRBD2 (5 bases). V lost 5 bases and J lost 3, with 15 bases in between. CDR3 size: 15 residues. Germline V gene lookup returns CDR1 LGHDT and CDR2 YNNKEL (reference sequence). CDR3 amino acids: CASSNTRTATDTQYF. CDR3 DNA sequence: TGTGCCAGCAGCAACACTAGGACCGCGACAGATACGCAGTATTTT.

For this clonotype: The junction departs from germline at one end; a sequencing error may be responsible. The chain recombines TRBV7-9 with TRBJ2-5; D perhaps matches TRBD1 (5 bases). The V gene's germline CDR1 is SEHNR and CDR2 FQNEAQ (reference sequence). This CDR3 contains 14 residues. The CDR3 sequence: CASSIATGWETQYF. CDR3 in DNA: TGTGCCAGCAGCATAGCAACAGGCTGGGAGACCCAGTACTTC.

This clonotype has only a few counts. The rearrangement uses TRBV12-3 or TRBV12-4 and TRBJ1-1, with D possibly TRBD1 on 5 matching bases. CDR3 length: 13 amino acids. V was trimmed by 3 bases and J by 4 bases, leaving 9 bases between them. The CDR3 is CASSLEGSTEAFF. Written as DNA, the CDR3 is TGTGCCAGCAGTTTGGAGGGGAGCACTGAAGCTTTCTTT.

The V gene is TRBV24-1, the J gene TRBJ2-1; 8 bases line up with TRBD2. Trimming removed 4 bases from V and 8 bases from J; junction bases left unmatched: 6. This CDR3 is 14 amino acids long. Germline CDR1 is KGHDR and CDR2 is SFDVKD. The CDR3 DNA is TGTGCCACCAGTGAAACGGGAGGGCAAGATGAGCAGTTCTTC. Residues: CATSETGGQDEQFF.

This chain connects TRBV3-1 to TRBJ1-2, with D unresolved. The germline V gene encodes CDR1 LGHDT and CDR2 YNNKEL (reference sequence). V was cut by 4 bases and J by 0 bases, with 15 bases left in between. The CDR3 spans 16 residues. The chain's CDR3 is CASSPAGQIANYGYTF. Written as DNA, the CDR3 is TGTGCCAGCAGCCCGGCGGGCCAGATAGCTAACTATGGCTACACCTTC.

The chain links TRBV29-1 to TRBJ2-5; D is ambiguous. Trimming cost V 6 bases and J 8 bases, with 13 bases left between them. CDR3 length equals 11 residues. Germline CDR1 reads SQVTM; CDR2 reads ANQGSEA. This CDR3 reads CSVANGGTQYF. DNA for the CDR3: TGCAGCGTGGCCAACGGCGGAACCCAGTACTTC.

This chain links TRBV5-4 with TRBJ2-2; D perhaps matches TRBD2 (5 bases). Germline CDR1 and CDR2: SGHNT and YYREEE (reference sequence). The V end was cut by 2 bases, the J end by 7 bases, with 12 bases between. The CDR3 sequence is 14 residues long. The CDR3 loop reads CASSFRREGGELFF. As DNA, the CDR3 is TGTGCCAGCAGCTTCAGACGTGAGGGCGGGGAGCTGTTTTTT.

The rearrangement joins TRBV12-3 or TRBV12-4 to TRBJ2-5; 8 bases match TRBD1. This CDR3 is 15 amino acids long. V lost 5 bases to trimming and J lost 4 bases; unmatched junction nucleotides: 9. The CDR3 nucleotides read TGTGCCAGCAGTCGGGCAGGGGGCGTGGGAGAGACCCAGTACTTC. Translated, it gives CASSRAGGVGETQYF.

The CDR3 DNA sequence: TGTGCCAGCAGCCAAGCGGATGAGCAGTTCTTC. Translating it yields CASSQADEQFF. The gene calls are TRBV3-1 and TRBJ2-1; D unclear. The germline CDR1 and CDR2 sequences are LGHDT and YNNKEL (reference sequence). Trimming took 1 base from V and 8 from J, leaving 3 bases between them. The CDR3 is 11 residues long.